The 10 T cell receptor beta chains listed next were all sequenced from one sample in a study of response to subunit inactivated influenza vaccine (dated by TCRdb to about 2018). Receptors were amplified or captured by RT-PCR. Sequencing was carried out with an Illumina HiSeq 2500. The public reads were quality trimmed at Q25 with fastp and then assembled into clones with MiXCR by TCRdb, keeping productive beta chains. Records with the same CDR3 protein are collapsed into one entry carrying the most frequent genes and DNA. Present in this sample are over 650,000 distinct CDR3 sequences, about 18% of which were seen just once. Approximately 10% of the sample rests with the top ten. The material was PBMCs from blood, obtained 4 to 6 days after vaccination. These receptors all stem from a man between 45 and 60 years old who received an inactivated influenza vaccine. Donor details come from another sample of the same person, matched by shared clones.

This clonotype was detected only once. This chain links TRBV29-1 with TRBJ2-7, with TRBD1 identical over 7 bases. The CDR3 spans 12 residues. Trimming removed 6 bases from V and 2 bases from J; junction bases left unmatched: 4. Germline loops: CDR1 SQVTM, CDR2 ANQGSEA. CDR3: CSVHTGAYEQYF. CDR3 in DNA: TGCAGCGTCCATACAGGGGCCTACGAGCAGTACTTC.

This clonotype has just a few counts. This chain links TRBV20-1 with TRBJ1-2; D gene uncertain. Trimming removed 0 bases at V and 6 bases at J, with 14 bases between. Germline CDR1 and CDR2: DFQATT and SNEGSKA (reference sequence). The CDR3 is 14 amino acids. The CDR3 DNA is TGCAGTGCTAGAGATCCCAGAGCGGCGGATGGCTACACCTTC. Translating it yields CSARDPRAADGYTF.

This clonotype was found a few times. J is TRBJ2-7 and V is TRBV12-3 or TRBV12-4, with 7 nucleotides matching TRBD1. The junction had 8 bases not matched to a gene; V was cut back by 6 bases and J by 3 bases. This CDR3 has 14 residues. CDR3 protein: CASSRQGWDYEQYF. The CDR3 DNA reads TGTGCCAGCAGCCGACAGGGCTGGGACTACGAGCAGTACTTC.

Ten or more counts support this clonotype. CDR3 bases: TGTGCCAACTCCCTCTATAACATTCAGTACTTC. This encodes CANSLYNIQYF. The rearrangement links TRBV24-1 to TRBJ2-4; D gene uncertain. Trimming pared 11 bases from V and 7 bases from J, leaving 11 bases between. The CDR3 is 11 residues long. Germline-derived CDR1 and CDR2 are KGHDR and SFDVKD.

At least ten counts were recorded for this clonotype. The gene calls are TRBV15 and TRBJ2-3; the D is unclear. This CDR3 contains 14 residues. The germline V gene encodes CDR1 LNHNV and CDR2 YYDKDF (reference sequence). V was clipped by 5 bases and J by 1 base, with 10 bases between them. This chain's CDR3 is CATSPRWGTDTQYF. The DNA of the CDR3 is TGTGCCACCAGCCCCAGGTGGGGCACAGATACGCAGTATTTT.

A word on this clonotype: Germline is not matched at one junction end, which may reflect a read error. This chain joins TRBV6-5 and TRBJ2-7; D call uncertain. From germline, CDR1 is MNHEY and CDR2 SVGAGI. CDR3 length equals 14 residues. The CDR3 here is CASSYSKVPFEQYF. CDR3 coding DNA: TGTGCCAGCAGCTACTCAAAGGTCCCCTTCGAGCAGTACTTC.

This clonotype was recorded a few times. The genes are TRBV6-5 and TRBJ1-1, with 7 positions matching TRBD1. Germline CDR1 MNHEY, CDR2 SVGAGI. The CDR3 loop spans 11 amino acids. J gave up 11 bases and V 5 bases, and 5 bases lay outside the gene matches. In nucleotides, the CDR3 is TGTGCCAGCAGTGTCCCGGGACAGGCTTTCTTT. Translation: CASSVPGQAFF.

The chain has TRBV10-1 and TRBJ2-3; a possible D gene is TRBD2 (6 bases). Per germline, CDR1 WNHNN and CDR2 SYGVQD (reference sequence). Trimming took 6 bases from V and 5 from J, leaving 15 bases between them. The CDR3 loop spans 14 amino acids. CDR3 residues: CASRDGLQEDTQYF. CDR3 in DNA: TGCGCCAGCAGGGATGGACTACAGGAAGATACGCAGTATTTT.

A few counts support this clonotype. The chain recombines TRBV20-1 with TRBJ1-4; unclear D gene. The length of the CDR3 is 13 residues. The germline V gene has CDR1 DFQATT and CDR2 SNEGSKA (reference sequence). Between the trimmed V and J ends, which lost 3 bases and 4 bases, there was a span of 9 bases. CDR3 region: CSARAGNNEKLFF. The DNA for the CDR3 is TGCAGTGCTAGGGCGGGGAATAATGAAAAACTGTTTTTT.

This chain connects TRBV6-5 to TRBJ2-3; 12 bases line up with TRBD2. Germline lookup yields CDR1 MNHEY and CDR2 SVGAGI. The CDR3 runs to 16 residues. V shed 5 bases, J shed 7 bases, and the junction held 10 bases outside the gene matches. CDR3 nucleotides: TGTGCCAGCAGTCTACCTAGCGGGGGGGCCATACATACGCAGTATTTT. Its protein is CASSLPSGGAIHTQYF.